Listed below are T cell receptor beta chains from one sample, sequenced in a study of chemoradiotherapy in HPV16-positive cancers. Method: immunoSEQ multiplex PCR; TCRdb's copy keeps in-frame clones and lacks some. The table shows tens of thousands of clones, with about 85% occurring only once. The input for sequencing was blood, taken from a patient who underwent chemoradiotherapy. The receptors come from a human donor with HPV-associated anogenital cancer. CDR3s include the opening cysteine and the closing phenylalanine or tryptophan. The order of the fields is V gene, clone size, D gene, J gene, CDR3 protein, CDR3 DNA. A D gene is named only where the DNA matches it firmly. Clone size is not always given. Where it is, it says once, few, many or a class for expanded clones.

>TRBV7-2|-|-|TRBJ1-5
CASSPRTGNQPQHF
TGTGCCAGCAGCCCTCGGACAGGCAATCAGCCCCAGCATTTT
>TRBV18|-|-|TRBJ2-1
CASSPQGQYNEQFF
TGTGCCAGCTCACCACAGGGGCAGTACAATGAGCAGTTCTTC
>TRBV13|once|-|TRBJ1-4
CASSPPGRINEKLFF
TGTGCCAGCAGCCCACCCGGACGGATTAATGAAAAACTGTTTTTT
>TRBV6-4|-|TRBD2|TRBJ2-3
CASSEGGGAGDTQYF
TGTGCCAGCAGTGAAGGCGGGGGGGCCGGAGATACGCAGTATTTT
>TRBV7-3|-|-|TRBJ2-3
CASSLFYGTTDTQYF
TGTGCCAGCAGCTTATTCTATGGAACCACAGATACGCAGTATTTT
>TRBV4-3|once|-|TRBJ2-5
CASSQDLRETQYF
TGCGCCAGCAGCCAAGATCTTCGGGAGACCCAGTACTTC
>TRBV6-5|once|-|TRBJ2-1
CASSRTGTNEQFF
TGTGCCAGCAGCCGAACAGGGACGAATGAGCAGTTCTTC
>TRBV5-8|-|-|TRBJ1-6
CASSFLEGLINSPLHF
TGTGCCAGCAGCTTCCTGGAGGGCTTAATAAATTCACCCCTCCACTTT
>TRBV11-3|-|-|TRBJ2-7
CASSSGFSYEQYF
TGTGCCAGCAGCTCAGGGTTTAGCTACGAGCAGTACTTC
>TRBV7-9|-|TRBD1|TRBJ2-1
CASSFYRGNEQFF
TGTGCCAGCAGCTTCTACAGGGGTAATGAGCAGTTCTTC
>TRBV11-2|-|-|TRBJ1-4
CASSFGQPNEKLFF
TGTGCCAGCAGCTTCGGGCAGCCGAATGAAAAACTGTTTTTT
>TRBV18|-|TRBD2|TRBJ2-2
CASSPILAANPGELFF
TGTGCCAGCTCACCTATACTAGCGGCTAACCCCGGGGAGCTGTTTTTT
>TRBV6-5|few|-|TRBJ1-5
CASSYSIGQPQHF
TGTGCCAGCAGTTACTCGATTGGTCAGCCCCAGCATTTT
>TRBV9|-|-|TRBJ2-3
CASSGYRTDTDTQYF
TGTGCCAGCAGCGGATATCGGACAGACACAGATACGCAGTATTTT
>TRBV4-2|-|-|TRBJ1-5
CASSRTADRFNQPQHF
TGTGCCAGCAGCCGGACCGCAGACAGGTTCAATCAGCCCCAGCATTTT
>TRBV18|-|-|TRBJ2-2
CASSPDGELFF
TGTGCCAGCTCACCTGACGGGGAGCTGTTTTTT
>TRBV11-2|-|-|TRBJ1-4
CASSFPGQNNEKLFF
TGTGCCAGCAGCTTTCCAGGACAGAATAATGAAAAACTGTTTTTT
>TRBV7-8|-|-|TRBJ2-7
CASSLVAGAGYEQYF
TGTGCCAGCAGCTTAGTGGCAGGGGCAGGATACGAGCAGTACTTC
>TRBV19|few|-|TRBJ1-5
CASSTNSDQPQHF
TGTGCCAGTAGCACTAACTCCGATCAGCCCCAGCATTTT
>TRBV5-1|-|TRBD1|TRBJ2-3
CASSIQTGVTDTQYF
TGCGCCAGCAGCATCCAGACAGGGGTCACAGATACGCAGTATTTT
>TRBV6-5|-|-|TRBJ1-3
CASSYSSGNTIYF
TGTGCCAGCAGTTACAGCTCTGGAAACACCATATATTTT
>TRBV7-6|-|-|TRBJ2-6
CASSPNPGRETGANVLTF
TGTGCCAGCAGCCCAAATCCGGGACGGGAAACTGGGGCCAACGTCCTGACTTTC
>TRBV6-5|-|TRBD1|TRBJ1-2
CASSEGQAPYGYTF
TGTGCCAGCAGTGAGGGACAGGCGCCATATGGCTACACCTTC
>TRBV19|-|-|TRBJ1-4
CASSLKNAGMREKLFF
TGTGCCAGTAGTCTAAAAAATGCAGGGATGAGAGAAAAACTGTTTTTT
>TRBV4-1|-|-|TRBJ1-3
CASSLDRSSGNTIYF
TGCGCCAGCAGCCTCGACAGAAGCTCTGGAAACACCATATATTTT
>TRBV7-9|-|-|TRBJ2-7
CASSSNRAYEQYF
TGTGCCAGCAGCTCTAACAGGGCCTACGAGCAGTACTTC
>TRBV5-1|-|TRBD1|TRBJ1-4
CASSLKDRGPTNEKLFF
TGCGCCAGCAGCTTAAAGGACAGGGGGCCCACTAATGAAAAACTGTTTTTT
>TRBV5-1|-|-|TRBJ2-1
CASSLAANSYNEQFF
TGCGCCAGCAGCTTGGCCGCTAACTCCTACAATGAGCAGTTCTTC